The present entry profiles one T cell receptor (beta chain) with its context. CDR3 size: 16 residues. Germline V gene sequence: CDR1 ENHRY, CDR2 SYGVKD. With 4 bases clipped from V and 7 bases from J, the junction kept 7 bases outside the gene matches. Assay used: immunoSEQ multiplex PCR; TCRdb lists only in-frame clones, some missing. The table shows 55,000 to 70,000 clones, with around 87% occurring only once. The data were taken from a study of pediatric ulcerative colitis. The chain links TRBV10-3 to TRBJ2-1; 13 bases are shared with TRBD2. Sequenced material: blood. The clonotype was recovered from a boy younger than 18 who was a control in a study of pediatric ulcerative colitis. CDR3 region: CAISGSTSGGLNEQFF. The CDR3 DNA sequence: TGTGCCATCAGTGGGTCGACTAGCGGGGGGCTGAATGAGCAGTTCTTC.